The 17 T cell receptor beta chains below come from one sample, sequenced in a study of human T cells and chemical hapten exposure. Each CDR3 protein gets one entry after TCRdb re-called the RACE reads with MiXCR. The table has more than 90,000 distinct CDR3 sequences, over 9.5% seen once; the top ten hold 2.5% to 4%. Time point reported: patch test 2, 6 weeks after DPC sensitization. Treatment noted: therapeutic diphenylcyclopropenone sensitization with weekly scalp DPC. Sequencing used whole blood, obtained in connection with sensitization to the hapten diphenylcyclopropenone (DPC). These receptor sequences come from a woman aged 40 to 49 with alopecia areata. Some clones in this sample may be carry-over from other donors' samples.

This clonotype was found many times. The V and J genes are TRBV9 and TRBJ2-3, with TRBD1 identical over 7 bases. Germline V lookup: CDR1 SGDLS, CDR2 YYNGEE. The CDR3 has 15 residues. V gave up 6 bases and J gave up 6 bases; unmatched junction bases: 13. This chain's CDR3 is CASNTGESPYDTQYF. CDR3 bases: TGTGCCAGCAACACAGGGGAATCCCCTTATGATACGCAGTATTTT. Full variable domain (remainder filled in from reference TRBV9 and TRBJ2-3): DSGVTQTPKHLITATGQRVTLRCSPRSGDLSVYWYQQSLDQGLQFLIQYYNGEERAKGNILERFSAQQFPDLHSELNLSSLELGDSALYFCASNTGESPYDTQYFGPGTRLTVL.

J is TRBJ2-7 and V is TRBV18; possibly TRBD1 for D (5 bases). Germline values: CDR1 KGHSH, CDR2 LQKENI. The CDR3 has 13 amino acids. V was shortened by 6 bases and J by 3 bases, with 12 bases between the two germline ends. The CDR3 nucleotides are TGTGCCAGCTCCCAAGGACAACACTACGAGCAGTACTTC. Protein: CASSQGQHYEQYF.

There are a few counts of this clonotype. The rearrangement joins TRBV20-1 to TRBJ2-7; 8 nucleotides line up with TRBD2. Per germline, CDR1 DFQATT and CDR2 SNEGSKA (reference sequence). CDR3 length equals 13 residues. V shed 5 bases and J 3 bases; nucleotides not matched to a gene: 6. CDR3: CSADSGTGYEQYF. In DNA form, the CDR3 reads TGCAGTGCTGATAGCGGGACCGGCTACGAGCAGTACTTC.

The CDR3 is CASSSGLASYNEQFF. CDR3 sequence (DNA): TGCGCCAGCAGCTCCGGACTAGCCTCCTACAATGAGCAGTTCTTC. The chain has TRBV5-1 and TRBJ2-1, with 8 bases identical to TRBD2. The V gene end was trimmed by 3 bases and the J gene end by 0 bases; junction bases not matched to a gene: 2. The V gene's germline CDR1 is SGHRS and CDR2 YFSETQ. CDR3 length: 15 amino acids.

This clonotype was picked up many times. CDR3 nucleotides: TGTGCCAGCAGCTTAAGGGACAGGGAACCCTCTAACTATGGCTACACCTTC. It encodes CASSLRDREPSNYGYTF. The chain recombines TRBV7-9 with TRBJ1-2, with TRBD1 identical over 9 bases. CDR3 length equals 17 residues. V shed 2 bases, J shed 0 bases, and the junction held 7 bases outside the gene matches. CDR1 is SEHNR and CDR2 is FQNEAQ in the germline V gene (reference sequence).

This clonotype was recorded many times. The chain joins TRBV7-2 to TRBJ2-1, with TRBD1 matching 9 bases. CDR1 and CDR2 from the germline V gene are SGHTA and FQGNSA. The junction had 6 bases not matched to a gene; V was cut back by 7 bases and J by 2 bases. The CDR3 loop spans 15 amino acids. Here the CDR3 reads CASTLTGGTYNEQFF. The CDR3 bases are TGTGCCAGCACCCTGACAGGGGGTACCTACAATGAGCAGTTCTTC.

This clonotype was counted many times. V gene TRBV11-2 combines with J gene TRBJ1-1, with D uncertain. V was clipped by 0 bases and J by 2 bases, with 10 bases between them. The germline V gene has CDR1 SGHAT and CDR2 FQNNGV. The CDR3 totals 15 residues. The chain's CDR3 is CASSLEASLNTEAFF. CDR3 bases: TGTGCCAGCAGCTTAGAGGCATCCCTAAACACTGAAGCTTTCTTT.

This clonotype was found a few times. The chain links TRBV20-1 to TRBJ1-3, with 9 positions matching TRBD1. CDR1 is DFQATT and CDR2 is SNEGSKA in the germline V gene (reference sequence). V lost 2 bases, J lost 3 bases, and 8 bases stayed unmatched. The CDR3 is 16 residues long. CDR3 sequence reads: CSARPPQGAGGNTIYF. CDR3 in DNA: TGCAGTGCTAGACCGCCACAGGGGGCTGGTGGAAACACCATATATTTT.

This clonotype was recorded many times. This chain connects TRBV9 to TRBJ2-1; no firm D call. Trimming shortened V by 0 bases and J by 9 bases, and 13 bases separated the two germline ends. This CDR3 has 14 amino acids. The V gene's germline CDR1 is SGDLS and CDR2 YYNGEE. Written as DNA, the CDR3 is TGTGCCAGCAGCGTAGGGGCCAAAGGCAGTGAGCAGTTCTTC. Protein sequence: CASSVGAKGSEQFF.

This clonotype was counted ten times or more. The chain uses TRBV4-3 and TRBJ2-5; 7 bases fit TRBD1. V gave up 0 bases and J gave up 2 bases; unmatched junction bases: 3. This CDR3 spans 15 amino acids. CDR1 LGHNA and CDR2 YSLEER come from the germline V gene. CDR3 bases: TGCGCCAGCAGCCAAGAGGACAGGTCTCAAGAGACCCAGTACTTC. Its protein is CASSQEDRSQETQYF.

This clonotype was picked up many times. V is TRBV18 and J is TRBJ1-2; D not certain. The CDR3 is made up of 14 amino acids. V was clipped by 2 bases and J by 4 bases, with 11 bases between them. Germline V CDR1 and CDR2: KGHSH, LQKENI. Here the CDR3 DNA reads TGTGCCAGCTCACCAGGGCCAGGACCCTATGGCTACACCTTC. It translates to CASSPGPGPYGYTF.

This clonotype has at least ten counts. The CDR3 DNA reads as TGTGCCAGTAGGTGGCGGACGGACAGAGATTCACCCCTCCACTTT. As protein: CASRWRTDRDSPLHF. V usage is TRBV19 and J usage is TRBJ1-6; the D gene is possibly TRBD1 (6 bases). Germline-derived CDR1 and CDR2 are LNHDA and SQIVND (reference sequence). The CDR3 is 15 amino acids. V dropped 6 bases and J dropped 8 bases, with 17 bases sitting between them.

The chain couples TRBV20-1 to TRBJ2-5, with D possibly matching TRBD1 (5 bases). The CDR3 runs to 15 residues. CDR1 is DFQATT and CDR2 is SNEGSKA in the germline V gene (reference sequence). V was trimmed by 5 bases and J by 5 bases, leaving 21 bases between them. The CDR3 nucleotides are TGCAGTGCTCAGGCATCGTCAGGGCAAGGGGAGACCCAGTACTTC. Amino acids: CSAQASSGQGETQYF.

This clonotype was detected a few times. The chain has TRBV29-1 and TRBJ2-4; the D gene is possibly TRBD2 (6 bases). CDR1 is SQVTM, CDR2 ANQGSEA, per germline. Trimming took 1 base from V and 9 from J, leaving 10 bases between them. This CDR3 is 12 amino acids long. CDR3 residues: CSVEGRGGIQYF. CDR3 nucleotides: TGCAGCGTTGAAGGAAGGGGAGGCATTCAGTACTTC.

V usage is TRBV11-2 and J usage is TRBJ1-2, with D possibly being TRBD1 (5 bases). This CDR3 region has 15 residues. Trimming stripped 4 bases from V and 8 bases from J, with 20 bases between. The germline gives CDR1 SGHAT, CDR2 FQNNGV. The CDR3 nucleotides are TGTGCCAGCAGCTCGGGACCCGACCGCCTGAGGGGCTACACCTTC. Translated: CASSSGPDRLRGYTF.

This clonotype was picked up many times. The J gene is TRBJ2-3, the V gene TRBV11-2; 7 positions match TRBD2. CDR3 length: 16 residues. V dropped 4 bases and J dropped 3; count of bases not matched to a gene: 10. Germline CDR1 SGHAT, CDR2 FQNNGV. The CDR3 region has the DNA TGTGCCAGCAGCTCAAATCCTGGGGGGGGTACAGATACGCAGTATTTT. It codes for CASSSNPGGGTDTQYF. Full variable domain (outside the CDR3, taken from reference TRBV11-2 and TRBJ2-3): EAGVAQSPRYKIIEKRQSVAFWCNPISGHATLYWYQQILGQGPKLLIQFQNNGVVDDSQLPKDRFSAERLKGVDSTLKIQPAKLEDSAVYLCASSSNPGGGTDTQYFGPGTRLTVL.

This clonotype has a handful of counts. Sequence at one end of the junction differs from germline and may be a read error. J is TRBJ2-7 and V is TRBV20-1, with TRBD2 identical over 10 bases. CDR3 size: 13 residues. Looked up from germline, CDR1 is DFQATT and CDR2 is SNEGSKA (reference sequence). This CDR3 reads CSARGLAEYAQYF. The CDR3 DNA reads as TGCAGTGCTCGAGGACTAGCGGAATACGCGCAGTACTTC.